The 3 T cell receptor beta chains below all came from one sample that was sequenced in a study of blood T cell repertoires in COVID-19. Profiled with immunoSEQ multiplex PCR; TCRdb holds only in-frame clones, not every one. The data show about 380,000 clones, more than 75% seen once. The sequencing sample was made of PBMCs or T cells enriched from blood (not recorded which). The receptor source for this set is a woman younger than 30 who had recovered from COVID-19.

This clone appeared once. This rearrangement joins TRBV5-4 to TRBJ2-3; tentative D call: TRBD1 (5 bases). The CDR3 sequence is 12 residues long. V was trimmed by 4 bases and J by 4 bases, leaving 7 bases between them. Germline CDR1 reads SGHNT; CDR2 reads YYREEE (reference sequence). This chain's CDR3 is CASSRQSDTQYF. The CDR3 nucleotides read TGTGCCAGCAGCCGACAGTCAGATACGCAGTATTTT.

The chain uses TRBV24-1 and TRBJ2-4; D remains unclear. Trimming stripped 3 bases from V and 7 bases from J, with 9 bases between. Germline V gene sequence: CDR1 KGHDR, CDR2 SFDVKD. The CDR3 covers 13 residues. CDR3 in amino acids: CATSDGVENIQYF. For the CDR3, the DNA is TGTGCCACCAGTGATGGAGTGGAGAACATTCAGTACTTC.

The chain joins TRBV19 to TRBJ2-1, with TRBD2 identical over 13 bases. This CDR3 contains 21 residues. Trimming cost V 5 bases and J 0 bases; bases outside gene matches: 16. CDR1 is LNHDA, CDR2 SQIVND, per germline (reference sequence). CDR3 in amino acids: CASSAIARTGTSGISYNEQFF. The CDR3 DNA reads TGTGCCAGTAGTGCAATCGCCCGGACCGGGACTAGCGGGATCTCCTACAATGAGCAGTTCTTC.